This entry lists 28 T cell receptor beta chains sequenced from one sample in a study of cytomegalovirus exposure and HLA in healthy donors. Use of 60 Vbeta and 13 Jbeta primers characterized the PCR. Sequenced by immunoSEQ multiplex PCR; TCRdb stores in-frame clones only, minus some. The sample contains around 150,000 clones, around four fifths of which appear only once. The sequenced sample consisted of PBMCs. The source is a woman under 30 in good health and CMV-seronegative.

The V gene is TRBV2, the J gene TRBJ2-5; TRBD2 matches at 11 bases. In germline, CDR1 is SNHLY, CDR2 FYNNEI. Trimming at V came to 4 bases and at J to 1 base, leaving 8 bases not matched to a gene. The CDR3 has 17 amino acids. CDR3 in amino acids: CASSGGRLAGPQETQYF. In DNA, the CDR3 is TGTGCCAGCAGTGGGGGAAGACTAGCGGGGCCCCAAGAGACCCAGTACTTC.

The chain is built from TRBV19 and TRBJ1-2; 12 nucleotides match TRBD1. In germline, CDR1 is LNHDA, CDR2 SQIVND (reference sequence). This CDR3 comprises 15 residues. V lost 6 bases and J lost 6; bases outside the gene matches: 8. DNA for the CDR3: TGTGCCAGTAGGAGGGACAGGGGGCTGTCGGATGGCTACACCTTC. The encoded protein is CASRRDRGLSDGYTF.

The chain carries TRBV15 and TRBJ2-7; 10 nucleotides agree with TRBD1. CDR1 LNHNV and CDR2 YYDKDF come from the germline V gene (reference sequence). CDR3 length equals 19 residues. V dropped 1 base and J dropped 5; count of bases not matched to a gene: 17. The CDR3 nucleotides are TGTGCCACCAGCAGAGGAAGGTTCGGAGGGGACAGGGGCGGCCACGAGCAGTACTTC. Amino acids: CATSRGRFGGDRGGHEQYF.

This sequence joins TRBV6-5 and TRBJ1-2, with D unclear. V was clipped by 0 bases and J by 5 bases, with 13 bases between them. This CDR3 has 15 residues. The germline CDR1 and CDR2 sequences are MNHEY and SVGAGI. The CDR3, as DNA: TGTGCCAGCAGTTACTCGACGGCAGGAGGATATGGCTACACCTTC. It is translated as CASSYSTAGGYGYTF.

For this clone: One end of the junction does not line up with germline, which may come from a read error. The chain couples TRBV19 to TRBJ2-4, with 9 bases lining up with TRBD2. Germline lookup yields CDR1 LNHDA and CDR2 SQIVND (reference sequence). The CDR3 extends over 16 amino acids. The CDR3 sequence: CASGGGGLAAQNIQYF. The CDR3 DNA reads TGTGCCAGTGGCGGCGGGGGACTAGCAGCCCAAAACATTCAGTACTTC.

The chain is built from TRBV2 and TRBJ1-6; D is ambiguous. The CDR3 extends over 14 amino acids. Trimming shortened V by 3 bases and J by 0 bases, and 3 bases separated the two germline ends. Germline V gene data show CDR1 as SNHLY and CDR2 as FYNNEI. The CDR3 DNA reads TGTGCCAGCAGTGATAGCTCCTATAATTCACCCCTCCACTTT. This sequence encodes CASSDSSYNSPLHF.

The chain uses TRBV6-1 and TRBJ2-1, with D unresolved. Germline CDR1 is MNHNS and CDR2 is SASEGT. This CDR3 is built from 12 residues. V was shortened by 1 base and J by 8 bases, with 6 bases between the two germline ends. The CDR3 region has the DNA TGTGCCAGCAGTGAAGGACGGGATGAGCAGTTCTTC. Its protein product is CASSEGRDEQFF.

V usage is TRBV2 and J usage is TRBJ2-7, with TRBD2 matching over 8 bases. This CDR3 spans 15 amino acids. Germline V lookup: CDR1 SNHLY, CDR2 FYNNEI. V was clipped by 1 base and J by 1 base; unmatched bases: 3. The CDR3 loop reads CASSEGIAGSYEQYF. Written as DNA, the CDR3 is TGTGCCAGCAGTGAAGGAATAGCGGGGTCCTACGAGCAGTACTTC.

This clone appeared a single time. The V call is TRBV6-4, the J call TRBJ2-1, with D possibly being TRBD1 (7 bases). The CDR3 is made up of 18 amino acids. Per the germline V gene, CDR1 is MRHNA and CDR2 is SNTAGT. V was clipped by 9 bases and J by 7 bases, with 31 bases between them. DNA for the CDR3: TGTGCCAGTTTAATTAGACAGGGAGGAACACCACTGAAAAATGAGCAGTTCTTC. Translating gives CASLIRQGGTPLKNEQFF.

DNA of the CDR3: TGTGCCAGCAGTTACGATCCGGGGGACTACAATGAGCAGTTCTTC. The encoded protein is CASSYDPGDYNEQFF. This sequence joins TRBV6-5 and TRBJ2-1, with a weak D call TRBD2 (6 bases). Trimming stripped 2 bases from V and 3 bases from J, with 11 bases between. This CDR3 has 15 amino acids. Germline V gene lookup returns CDR1 MNHEY and CDR2 SVGAGI.

The DNA of the CDR3 is TGTGCCAGCAGCCCGACAGGGACCTATGGCTACACCTTC. This codes for CASSPTGTYGYTF. This rearrangement joins TRBV6-5 to TRBJ1-2, with 7 bases fitting TRBD1. Germline CDR1 and CDR2: MNHEY and SVGAGI. After removal of 6 bases from V and 4 bases from J, the junction contained 5 bases not matched to a gene. This CDR3 spans 13 amino acids.

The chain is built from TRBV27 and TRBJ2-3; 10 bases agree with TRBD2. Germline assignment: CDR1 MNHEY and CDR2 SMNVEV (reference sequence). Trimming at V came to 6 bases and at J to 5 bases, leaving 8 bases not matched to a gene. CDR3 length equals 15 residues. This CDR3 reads CASSFSGGGLDTQYF. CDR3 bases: TGTGCCAGCAGCTTCAGCGGGGGGGGTTTAGATACGCAGTATTTT.

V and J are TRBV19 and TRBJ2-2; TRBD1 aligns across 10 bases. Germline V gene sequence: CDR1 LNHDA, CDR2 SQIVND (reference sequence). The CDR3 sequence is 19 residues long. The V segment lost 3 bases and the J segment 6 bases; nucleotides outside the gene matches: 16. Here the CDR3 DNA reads TGTGCCAGTAGTATTCCCAACCCTGGGGACAGGGGTAAGGCCGGGGAGCTGTTTTTT. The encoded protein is CASSIPNPGDRGKAGELFF.

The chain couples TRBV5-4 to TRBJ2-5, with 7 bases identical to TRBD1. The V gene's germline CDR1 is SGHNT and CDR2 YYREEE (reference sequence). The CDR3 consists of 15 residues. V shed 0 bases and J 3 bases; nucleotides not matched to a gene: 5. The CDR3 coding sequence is TGTGCCAGCAGCTTGGGAGGGACAGTGAAAGAGACCCAGTACTTC. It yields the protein CASSLGGTVKETQYF.

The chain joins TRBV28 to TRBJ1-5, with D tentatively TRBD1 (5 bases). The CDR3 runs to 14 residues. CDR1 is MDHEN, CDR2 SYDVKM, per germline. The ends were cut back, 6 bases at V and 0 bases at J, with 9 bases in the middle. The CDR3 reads CASRGDYSNQPQHF. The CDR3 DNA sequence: TGTGCCAGCAGAGGGGATTATAGCAATCAGCCCCAGCATTTT. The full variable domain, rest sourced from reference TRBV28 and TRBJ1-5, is DVKVTQSSRYLVKRTGEKVFLECVQDMDHENMFWYRQDPGLGLRLIYFSYDVKMKEKGDIPEGYSVSREKKERFSLILESASTNQTSMYLCASRGDYSNQPQHFGDGTRLSIL.

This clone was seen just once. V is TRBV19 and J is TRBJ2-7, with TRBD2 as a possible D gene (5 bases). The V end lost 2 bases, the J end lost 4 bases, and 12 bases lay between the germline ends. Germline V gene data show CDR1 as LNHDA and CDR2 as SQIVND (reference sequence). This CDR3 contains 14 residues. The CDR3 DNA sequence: TGTGCCAGTAGTATATCCGGGGATTGGTACGAGCAGTACTTC. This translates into CASSISGDWYEQYF.

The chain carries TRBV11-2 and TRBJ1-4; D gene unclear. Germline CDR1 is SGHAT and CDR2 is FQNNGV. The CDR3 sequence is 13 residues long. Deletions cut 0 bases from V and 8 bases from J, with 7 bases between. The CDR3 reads CASSLDLWEKLFF. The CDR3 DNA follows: TGTGCCAGCAGCTTAGATCTATGGGAAAAACTGTTTTTT.

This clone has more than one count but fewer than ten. CDR3 nucleotides: TGTGCCAGCAGCGCCTTGACAGGGACCTCTGGAAACACCATATATTTT. Translating gives CASSALTGTSGNTIYF. This chain uses TRBV7-6 with TRBJ1-3, with 7 bases that match TRBD1. J gave up 0 bases and V 5 bases, and 7 bases lay outside the gene matches. CDR3 size: 16 residues. Germline V lookup: CDR1 SGHVS, CDR2 FNYEAQ. Full variable domain (missing parts from reference TRBV7-6 and TRBJ1-3): GAGVSQSPRYKVTKRGQDVALRCDPISGHVSLYWYRQALGQGPEFLTYFNYEAQQDKSGLPNDRFSAERPEGSISTLTIQRTEQRDSAMYRCASSALTGTSGNTIYFGEGSWLTVV.

CDR3 coding DNA: TGTGCCAGCAGTAACAGGGGAGGCAATGAGCAGTTCTTC. This gives the protein CASSNRGGNEQFF. The chain combines TRBV27 with TRBJ2-1; possibly TRBD1 for D (7 bases). This CDR3 contains 13 residues. The V end lost 5 bases, the J end lost 6 bases, and 11 bases lay between the germline ends. The germline CDR1 and CDR2 sequences are MNHEY and SMNVEV (reference sequence).

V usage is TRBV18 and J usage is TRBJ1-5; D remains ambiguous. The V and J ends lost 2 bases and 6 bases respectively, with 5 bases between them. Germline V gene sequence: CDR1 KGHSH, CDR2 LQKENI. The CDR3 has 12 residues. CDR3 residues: CASSPSGQPQHF. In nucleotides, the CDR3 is TGTGCCAGCTCACCATCGGGTCAGCCCCAGCATTTT.

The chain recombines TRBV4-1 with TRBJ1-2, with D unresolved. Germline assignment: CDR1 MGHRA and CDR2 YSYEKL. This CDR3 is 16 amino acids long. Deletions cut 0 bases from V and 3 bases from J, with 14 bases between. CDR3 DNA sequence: TGCGCCAGCAGCCAAGAACGAAGGAGACCCTACTATGGCTACACCTTC. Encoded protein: CASSQERRRPYYGYTF.

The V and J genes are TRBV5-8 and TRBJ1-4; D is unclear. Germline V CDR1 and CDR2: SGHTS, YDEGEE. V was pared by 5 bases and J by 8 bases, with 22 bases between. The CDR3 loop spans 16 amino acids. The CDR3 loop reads CASRSLWAVKGEKLFF. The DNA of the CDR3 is TGTGCCAGCAGGTCCCTATGGGCAGTAAAAGGAGAAAAACTGTTTTTT.

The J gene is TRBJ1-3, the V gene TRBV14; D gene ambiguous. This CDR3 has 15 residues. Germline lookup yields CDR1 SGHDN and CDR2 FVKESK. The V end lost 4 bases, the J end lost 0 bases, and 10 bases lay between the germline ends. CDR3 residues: CASSPTEDSGNTIYF. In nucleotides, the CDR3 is TGTGCCAGCAGCCCGACGGAGGACTCTGGAAACACCATATATTTT.

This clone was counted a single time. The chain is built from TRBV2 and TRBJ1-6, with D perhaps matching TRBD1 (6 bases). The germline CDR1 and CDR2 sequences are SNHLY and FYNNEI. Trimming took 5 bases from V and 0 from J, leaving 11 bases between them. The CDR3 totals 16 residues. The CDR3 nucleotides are TGTGCCAGCAGTCAGCAGGGGAGCTCCTATAATTCACCCCTCCACTTT. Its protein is CASSQQGSSYNSPLHF.

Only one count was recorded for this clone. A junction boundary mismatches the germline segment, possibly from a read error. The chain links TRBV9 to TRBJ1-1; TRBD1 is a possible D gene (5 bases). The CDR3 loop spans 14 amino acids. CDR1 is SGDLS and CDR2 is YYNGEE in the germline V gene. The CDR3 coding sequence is TGTGCCGGCAGCGTAGTGTTCAGGGACACTGAAGCTTTCTTT. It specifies CAGSVVFRDTEAFF.

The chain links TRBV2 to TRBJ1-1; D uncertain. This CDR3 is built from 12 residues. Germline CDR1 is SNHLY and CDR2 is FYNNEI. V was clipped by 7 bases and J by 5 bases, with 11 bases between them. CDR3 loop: CASIILRTEAFF. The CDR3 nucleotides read TGTGCCAGCATCATTCTACGGACTGAAGCTTTCTTT.

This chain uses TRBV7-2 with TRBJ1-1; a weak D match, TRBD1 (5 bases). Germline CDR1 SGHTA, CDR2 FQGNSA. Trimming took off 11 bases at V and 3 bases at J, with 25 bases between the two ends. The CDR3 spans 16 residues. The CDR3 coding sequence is TGTGCCGACACCGTGGCAGGGCTCACCACCTACACTGAAGCTTTCTTT. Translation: CADTVAGLTTYTEAFF.

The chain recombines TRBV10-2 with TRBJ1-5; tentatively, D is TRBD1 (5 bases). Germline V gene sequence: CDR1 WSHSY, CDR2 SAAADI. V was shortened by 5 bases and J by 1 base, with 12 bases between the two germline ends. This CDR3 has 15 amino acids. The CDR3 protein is CASSTDSSSNQPQHF. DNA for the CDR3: TGCGCCAGCAGTACTGACAGTTCGAGCAATCAGCCCCAGCATTTT.